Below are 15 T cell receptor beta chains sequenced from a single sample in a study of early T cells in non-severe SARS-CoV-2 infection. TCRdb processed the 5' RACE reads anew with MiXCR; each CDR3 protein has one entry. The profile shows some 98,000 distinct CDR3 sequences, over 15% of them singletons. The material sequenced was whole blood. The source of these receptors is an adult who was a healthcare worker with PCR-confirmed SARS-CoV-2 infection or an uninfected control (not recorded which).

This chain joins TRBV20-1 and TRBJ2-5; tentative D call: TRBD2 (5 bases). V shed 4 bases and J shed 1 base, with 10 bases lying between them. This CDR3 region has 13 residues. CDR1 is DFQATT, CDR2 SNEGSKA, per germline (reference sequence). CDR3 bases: TGCAGTGCTACCGGGGTCCTCCAAGAGACCCAGTACTTC. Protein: CSATGVLQETQYF.

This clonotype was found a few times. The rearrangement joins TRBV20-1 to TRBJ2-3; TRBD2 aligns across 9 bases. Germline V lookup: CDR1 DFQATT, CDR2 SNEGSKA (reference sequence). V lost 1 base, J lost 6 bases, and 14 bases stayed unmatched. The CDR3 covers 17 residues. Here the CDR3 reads CSARAPLGGGARDTQYF. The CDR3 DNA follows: TGCAGTGCTAGAGCCCCCTTGGGCGGGGGGGCCAGGGATACGCAGTATTTT.

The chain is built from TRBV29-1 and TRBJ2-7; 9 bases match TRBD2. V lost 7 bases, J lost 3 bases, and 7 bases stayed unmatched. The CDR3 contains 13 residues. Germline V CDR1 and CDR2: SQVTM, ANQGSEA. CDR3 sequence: CSARSGGHYEQYF. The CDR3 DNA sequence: TGCAGCGCCAGAAGCGGGGGGCACTACGAGCAGTACTTC.

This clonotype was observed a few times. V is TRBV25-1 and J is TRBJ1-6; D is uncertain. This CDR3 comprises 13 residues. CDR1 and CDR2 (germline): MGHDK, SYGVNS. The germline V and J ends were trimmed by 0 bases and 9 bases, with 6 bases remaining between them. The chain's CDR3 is CASSEYGSSPLHF. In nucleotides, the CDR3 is TGTGCCAGCAGTGAATATGGAAGTTCACCCCTCCACTTT.

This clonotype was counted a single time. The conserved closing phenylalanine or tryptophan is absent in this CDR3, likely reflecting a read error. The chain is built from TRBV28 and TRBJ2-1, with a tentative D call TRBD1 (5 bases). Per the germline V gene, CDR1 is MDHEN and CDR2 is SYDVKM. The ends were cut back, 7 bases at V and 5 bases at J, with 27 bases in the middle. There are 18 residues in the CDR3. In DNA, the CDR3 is TGTGCCAGCAACAGTTTTTTTAGGTATCGACAGACAAACAATGAGCAGTTCCTC. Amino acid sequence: CASNSFFRYRQTNNEQFL.

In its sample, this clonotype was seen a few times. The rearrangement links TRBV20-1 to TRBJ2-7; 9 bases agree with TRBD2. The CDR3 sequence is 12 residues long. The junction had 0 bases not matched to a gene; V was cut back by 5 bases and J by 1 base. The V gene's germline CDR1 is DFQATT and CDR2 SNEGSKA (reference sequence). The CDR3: CSALAGSYEQYF. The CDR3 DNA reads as TGCAGTGCTCTAGCGGGGTCCTACGAGCAGTACTTC.

This CDR3 reads CASSFSVGSGNTIYF. The CDR3 DNA sequence: TGTGCCAGCAGCTTCTCGGTGGGCTCTGGAAACACCATATATTTT. This chain links TRBV11-2 with TRBJ1-3; D unclear. Germline lookup yields CDR1 SGHAT and CDR2 FQNNGV. With 3 bases removed from V and 0 bases from J, the gap between germline ends came to 9 bases. The CDR3 loop spans 15 amino acids.

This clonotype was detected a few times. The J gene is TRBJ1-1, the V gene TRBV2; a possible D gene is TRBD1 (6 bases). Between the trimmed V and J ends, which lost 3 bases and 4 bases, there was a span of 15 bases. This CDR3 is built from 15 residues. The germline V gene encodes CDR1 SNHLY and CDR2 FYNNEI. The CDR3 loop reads CASSEQGLEGTEAFF. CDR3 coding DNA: TGTGCCAGCAGTGAGCAGGGGTTGGAAGGCACTGAAGCTTTCTTT.

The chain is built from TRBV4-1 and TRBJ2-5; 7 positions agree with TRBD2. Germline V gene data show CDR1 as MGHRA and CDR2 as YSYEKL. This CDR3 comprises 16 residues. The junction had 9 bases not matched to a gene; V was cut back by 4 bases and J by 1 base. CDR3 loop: CASSPATSAVQETQYF. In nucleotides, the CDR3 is TGCGCCAGCAGCCCTGCAACTAGCGCGGTCCAAGAGACCCAGTACTTC.

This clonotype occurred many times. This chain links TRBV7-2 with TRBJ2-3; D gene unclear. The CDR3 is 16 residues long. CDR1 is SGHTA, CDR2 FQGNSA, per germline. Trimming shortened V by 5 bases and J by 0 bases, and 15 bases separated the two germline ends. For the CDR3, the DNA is TGTGCCAGCAGCGCCGTCGGCCAAGAAAGCACAGATACGCAGTATTTT. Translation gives CASSAVGQESTDTQYF.

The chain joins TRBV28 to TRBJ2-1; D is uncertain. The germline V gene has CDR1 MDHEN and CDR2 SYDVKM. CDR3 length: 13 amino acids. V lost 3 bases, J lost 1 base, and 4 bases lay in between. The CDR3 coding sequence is TGTGCCAGCAGTTTTGGGTCCTACAATGAGCAGTTCTTC. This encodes CASSFGSYNEQFF.

In DNA, the CDR3 is TGTGCCAGCAGCTACCAGGGCTCATCGAACTACGAGCAGTACTTC. This encodes CASSYQGSSNYEQYF. The J gene is TRBJ2-7, the V gene TRBV28, with D perhaps TRBD1 (5 bases). The CDR3 extends over 15 amino acids. Trimming stripped 6 bases from V and 3 bases from J, with 18 bases between. Germline V gives CDR1 MDHEN, CDR2 SYDVKM.

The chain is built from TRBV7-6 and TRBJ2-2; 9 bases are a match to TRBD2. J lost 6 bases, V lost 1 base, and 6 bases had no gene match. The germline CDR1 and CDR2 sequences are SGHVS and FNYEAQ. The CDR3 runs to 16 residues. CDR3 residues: CASSLGAGGGPGELFF. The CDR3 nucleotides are TGTGCCAGCAGCTTAGGAGCGGGAGGAGGACCCGGGGAGCTGTTTTTT.

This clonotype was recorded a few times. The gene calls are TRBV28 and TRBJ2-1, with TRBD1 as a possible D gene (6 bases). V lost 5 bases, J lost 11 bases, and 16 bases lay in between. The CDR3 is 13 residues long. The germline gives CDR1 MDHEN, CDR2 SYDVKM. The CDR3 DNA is TGTGCCAGCAGTGACTCTTCTGGACAGCAGCAGTTCTTC. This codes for CASSDSSGQQQFF.

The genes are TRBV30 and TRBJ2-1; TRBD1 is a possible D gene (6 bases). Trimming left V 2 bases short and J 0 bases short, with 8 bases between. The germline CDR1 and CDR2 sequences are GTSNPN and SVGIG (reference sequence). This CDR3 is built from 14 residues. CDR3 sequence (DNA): TGTGCCTGGAGTACAGGGAGCTCCTACAATGAGCAGTTCTTC. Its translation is CAWSTGSSYNEQFF.